The present TCR beta chain was sequenced within a study of blood T cell repertoires in COVID-19. This clone was seen a few times. Sequenced by immunoSEQ multiplex PCR; TCRdb stores in-frame clones only, minus some. The sample shows under 300,000 clones, about four fifths of them seen only once. CDR3 length equals 15 residues. Trimming removed 4 bases from V and 6 bases from J, with 16 bases in between. Per germline, CDR1 SEHNR and CDR2 FQNEAQ (reference sequence). The receptor's source is a woman in her 50s who had recovered from COVID-19. Sequencing was done on a sample of peripheral blood. This chain links TRBV7-9 with TRBJ1-5; D is ambiguous. The CDR3 DNA is TGTGCCAGCAGCTCCCAGGCGGGAGGGAGTCAGCCCCAGCATTTT. Its translation is CASSSQAGGSQPQHF.